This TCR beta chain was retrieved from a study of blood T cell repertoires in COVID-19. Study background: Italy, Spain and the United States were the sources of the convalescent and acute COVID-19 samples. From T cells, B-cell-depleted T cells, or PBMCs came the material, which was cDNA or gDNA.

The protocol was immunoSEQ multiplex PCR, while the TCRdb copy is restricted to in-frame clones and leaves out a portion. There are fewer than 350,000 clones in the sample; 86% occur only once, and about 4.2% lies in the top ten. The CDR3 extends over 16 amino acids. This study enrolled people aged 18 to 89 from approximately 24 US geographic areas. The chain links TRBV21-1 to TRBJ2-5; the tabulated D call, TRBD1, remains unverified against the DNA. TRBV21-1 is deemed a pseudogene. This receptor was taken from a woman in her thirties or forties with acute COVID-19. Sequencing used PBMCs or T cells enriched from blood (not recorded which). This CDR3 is CASSKCGRGLRETQYF. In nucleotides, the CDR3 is TGTGCCAGCAGCAAATGTGGCAGGGGGCTTAGGGAGACCCAGTACTTC.